Listed here are 24 T cell receptor beta chains from one sample, sequenced in a study of cytomegalovirus exposure and HLA in healthy donors. A multiplex PCR was run with 60 Vbeta primers and 13 Jbeta primers. Profiling relied on immunoSEQ multiplex PCR, and the TCRdb table lists in-frame clones only, not all of them. The repertoire holds about 130,000 clones, with approximately 72% as singletons. Specimen: PBMCs. These receptors came from a human donor in good health.

The V gene is TRBV7-9, the J gene TRBJ2-1, with D unclear. Germline CDR1 is SEHNR and CDR2 is FQNEAQ (reference sequence). V dropped 9 bases and J dropped 0 bases, with 9 bases sitting between them. The CDR3 is 13 amino acids. CDR3 sequence reads: CASSSSSYNEQFF. The CDR3 DNA follows: TGTGCCAGTTCCTCCAGCTCCTACAATGAGCAGTTCTTC.

The chain recombines TRBV6-6 with TRBJ1-5, with 9 positions matching TRBD1. Trimming removed 6 bases from V and 2 bases from J; junction bases left unmatched: 5. CDR3 length: 15 amino acids. CDR1 is MNHNY, CDR2 SVGAGI, per germline (reference sequence). The CDR3 DNA sequence: TGTGCCAGCAGACCCACAGGGGGCGGCAATCAGCCCCAGCATTTT. Translating gives CASRPTGGGNQPQHF.

V usage is TRBV21-1 and J usage is TRBJ1-5; TRBD1 is the table's D call and was not checked against the DNA. TRBV21-1 is a pseudogene segment. This CDR3 has 12 residues. The DNA of the CDR3 is TGTGCCGGGCAGGGCGATAACCAGCCCCAGCATTTT. This translates into CAGQGDNQPQHF.

The chain employs TRBV4-3 and TRBJ2-1; D is perhaps TRBD2 (6 bases). V dropped 4 bases and J dropped 0 bases, with 16 bases sitting between them. Looked up from germline, CDR1 is LGHNA and CDR2 is YSLEER. This CDR3 has 17 amino acids. The CDR3 DNA sequence: TGCGCCAGCAGCCCCCGATCTAGCGAGATCTCCTACAATGAGCAGTTCTTC. Its protein product is CASSPRSSEISYNEQFF.

The rearrangement links TRBV27 to TRBJ2-3; 7 bases line up with TRBD2. This CDR3 contains 15 residues. V dropped 8 bases and J dropped 5; count of bases not matched to a gene: 13. The V gene's germline CDR1 is MNHEY and CDR2 SMNVEV (reference sequence). DNA of the CDR3: TGTGCCAGCGGCGTTCGGGACTACGGAGAAGATACGCAGTATTTT. It is translated as CASGVRDYGEDTQYF.

This clone was recorded once. The J gene is TRBJ1-2, the V gene TRBV19; possibly TRBD1 for D (6 bases). The germline V gene encodes CDR1 LNHDA and CDR2 SQIVND (reference sequence). This CDR3 has 12 amino acids. Trimming removed 7 bases at V and 6 bases at J, with 12 bases between. CDR3 DNA sequence: TGTGCCAGTACAGGGGTCCCTAATGGCTACACCTTC. Translating it yields CASTGVPNGYTF.

The DNA of the CDR3 is TGCGCCAGCAGCCAAGACCCCCGGGACAGTCAATACGAGCAGTACTTC. It translates to CASSQDPRDSQYEQYF. The J gene is TRBJ2-7, the V gene TRBV4-1, with 7 positions matching TRBD1. Trimming took 0 bases from V and 4 from J; bases not matched to a gene: 9. Germline assignment: CDR1 MGHRA and CDR2 YSYEKL. This CDR3 is 16 amino acids long.

This clone was seen just once. Other DNA sequences within the sample encode an identical CDR3. V and J are TRBV9 and TRBJ2-3; 7 nucleotides align to TRBD2. Germline lookup yields CDR1 SGDLS and CDR2 YYNGEE. Losses at the gene ends were 0 bases for V and 2 bases for J; bases not matched to a gene: 3. CDR3 length equals 15 residues. Here the CDR3 DNA reads TGTGCCAGCAGCGTAGCAGCGGGGATCACAGATACGCAGTATTTT. As protein: CASSVAAGITDTQYF.

The V call is TRBV13, the J call TRBJ2-5; 8 nucleotides agree with TRBD1. Losses at the gene ends were 3 bases for V and 2 bases for J; bases not matched to a gene: 2. The CDR3 runs 14 residues. Germline V gene sequence: CDR1 PRHDT, CDR2 FYEKMQ (reference sequence). In nucleotides, the CDR3 is TGTGCCAGCAGCTTCCGGACAGGGCAAGAGACCCAGTACTTC. This gives the protein CASSFRTGQETQYF.

This clone was seen only a few times. V is TRBV10-3 and J is TRBJ2-1; TRBD1 matches at 8 bases. There are 15 residues in the CDR3. V shed 7 bases and J 0 bases; nucleotides not matched to a gene: 5. Germline V CDR1 and CDR2: ENHRY, SYGVKD. The CDR3: CAIKSGQGSYNEQFF. The CDR3 region has the DNA TGTGCCATCAAGTCCGGACAGGGCTCCTACAATGAGCAGTTCTTC.

In this sample, this clone turned up once. This chain joins TRBV7-8 and TRBJ2-7, with TRBD1 matching over 10 bases. The CDR3 totals 15 residues. CDR1 and CDR2 from the germline V gene are SGHVS and FQNEAQ. After removal of 5 bases from V and 0 bases from J, the junction contained 4 bases not matched to a gene. Here the CDR3 DNA reads TGTGCCAGCAGCATCCGGGACAGGGGCTCCTACGAGCAGTACTTC. Its protein is CASSIRDRGSYEQYF.

The J gene is TRBJ2-2, the V gene TRBV5-4; a possible D gene is TRBD1 (5 bases). The CDR3 sequence is 14 residues long. Trimming left V 4 bases short and J 6 bases short, with 13 bases between. Germline CDR1 is SGHNT and CDR2 is YYREEE (reference sequence). As DNA, the CDR3 is TGTGCCAGCAGCACCGGACATTCAGCCGGGGAGCTGTTTTTT. This sequence encodes CASSTGHSAGELFF.

The CDR3 sequence is CASRHPTGEQFF. The CDR3 region has the DNA TGTGCCAGCAGGCATCCAACAGGAGAGCAGTTCTTC. The V and J genes are TRBV27 and TRBJ2-1; possible D gene TRBD1, 5 bases. V lost 6 bases, J lost 10 bases, and 13 bases lay in between. This CDR3 region has 12 residues. Germline values: CDR1 MNHEY, CDR2 SMNVEV (reference sequence).

The CDR3 DNA reads as TGTGCCAGCAGCTCGACATTTAACTATGGCTACACCTTC. Protein sequence: CASSSTFNYGYTF. This chain connects TRBV11-2 to TRBJ1-2; unclear D gene. Germline V CDR1 and CDR2: SGHAT, FQNNGV. The V end was cut by 4 bases, the J end by 1 base, with 7 bases between. CDR3 length: 13 amino acids.

About this clone itself: This same CDR3 is encoded by further DNA sequences in the sample. The chain links TRBV27 to TRBJ2-3; D is perhaps TRBD2 (6 bases). The CDR3 extends over 14 amino acids. Germline V lookup: CDR1 MNHEY, CDR2 SMNVEV (reference sequence). V gave up 5 bases and J gave up 4 bases, with 13 bases separating them. CDR3 sequence: CASSHGGSADTQYF. The DNA of the CDR3 is TGTGCCAGCAGTCACGGAGGGAGCGCAGATACGCAGTATTTT.

The chain uses TRBV30 and TRBJ2-3, with 7 bases fitting TRBD2. CDR3 length: 9 amino acids. The germline V gene has CDR1 GTSNPN and CDR2 SVGIG (reference sequence). The V gene end was trimmed by 7 bases and the J gene end by 8 bases; junction bases not matched to a gene: 0. Here the CDR3 reads CASGGTQYF. CDR3 nucleotide sequence: TGTGCCTCGGGGGGTACGCAGTATTTT.

The rearrangement links TRBV30 to TRBJ1-5; D ambiguous. CDR1 and CDR2 from the germline V gene are GTSNPN and SVGIG (reference sequence). With 2 bases removed from V and 7 bases from J, the gap between germline ends came to 12 bases. There are 13 residues in the CDR3. The CDR3 loop reads CAWSPEGRQPQHF. CDR3 bases: TGTGCCTGGAGTCCCGAGGGTCGGCAGCCCCAGCATTTT.

The genes are TRBV18 and TRBJ1-1; possibly TRBD1 for D (6 bases). V lost 4 bases, J lost 2 bases, and 11 bases lay in between. This CDR3 region has 14 residues. Germline-derived CDR1 and CDR2 are KGHSH and LQKENI. The DNA for the CDR3 is TGTGCCAGCTCACTTAAACAGGGTAACACTGAAGCTTTCTTT. It specifies CASSLKQGNTEAFF. The variable domain in full, completed from reference TRBV18 and TRBJ1-1, reads NAGVMQNPRHLVRRRGQEARLRCSPMKGHSHVYWYRQLPEEGLKFMVYLQKENIIDESGMPKERFSAEFPKEGPSILRIQQVVRGDSAAYFCASSLKQGNTEAFFGQGTRLTVV.

A few counts support this clone. V is TRBV6-6 and J is TRBJ1-4, with a weak D call TRBD1 (6 bases). V was pared by 7 bases and J by 3 bases, with 12 bases between. The CDR3 runs 14 residues. The germline CDR1 and CDR2 sequences are MNHNY and SVGAGI (reference sequence). CDR3 residues: CASKGEPSNEKLFF. Written as DNA, the CDR3 is TGTGCCAGCAAGGGGGAACCTTCTAATGAAAAACTGTTTTTT.

The V and J genes are TRBV19 and TRBJ2-1; 12 bases are shared with TRBD2. There are 17 residues in the CDR3. Germline CDR1 reads LNHDA; CDR2 reads SQIVND (reference sequence). J gave up 4 bases and V 3 bases, and 7 bases lay outside the gene matches. DNA for the CDR3: TGTGCCAGTAGTATCGGTCTAGCGGGGGGGACTTACAATGAGCAGTTCTTC. Its translation: CASSIGLAGGTYNEQFF.

As regards this clone: One junction end disagrees with the germline gene, perhaps due to a read error. This chain links TRBV9 with TRBJ2-2; 10 bases are a match to TRBD2. Germline V gives CDR1 SGDLS, CDR2 YYNGEE. The CDR3 contains 18 residues. The CDR3 DNA reads as TGTGCCAACAGCGTAGAGGTACTAGCGGGACGGGGAACCGGGGAGCTGTTTTTT. This gives the protein CANSVEVLAGRGTGELFF.

The rearrangement uses TRBV6-5 and TRBJ1-6; weak D call: TRBD1 (6 bases). V was trimmed by 6 bases and J by 9 bases, leaving 15 bases between them. The CDR3 runs 14 residues. In germline, CDR1 is MNHEY, CDR2 SVGAGI. The CDR3 region has the DNA TGTGCCAGCAGACTCACAGGGTTGGGTTCACCCCTCCACTTT. This translates into CASRLTGLGSPLHF.

This clone was counted a few times. The chain has TRBV11-2 and TRBJ1-1, with TRBD1 matching over 7 bases. With V trimmed by 0 bases and J by 7 bases, 5 bases remained unmatched. Germline V gene data show CDR1 as SGHAT and CDR2 as FQNNGV. The CDR3 loop spans 14 amino acids. The CDR3 region is CASSLEGTVGEAFF. In DNA form, the CDR3 reads TGTGCCAGCAGCTTAGAGGGGACAGTGGGTGAAGCTTTCTTT. The full variable domain, its missing parts supplied by reference TRBV11-2 and TRBJ1-1, is EAGVAQSPRYKIIEKRQSVAFWCNPISGHATLYWYQQILGQGPKLLIQFQNNGVVDDSQLPKDRFSAERLKGVDSTLKIQPAKLEDSAVYLCASSLEGTVGEAFFGQGTRLTVV.

This clone was detected only a few times. The CDR3 is CASSPFVPGTDTQYF. The CDR3 coding sequence is TGTGCCAGCAGTCCTTTCGTCCCCGGCACAGATACGCAGTATTTT. The rearrangement uses TRBV2 and TRBJ2-3, with D unresolved. V lost 5 bases to trimming and J lost 1 base, with 13 bases between them. The germline gives CDR1 SNHLY, CDR2 FYNNEI. CDR3 length: 15 residues.